The 5 T cell receptor beta chains below were found in one sample sequenced in a study of Ad26.COV2.S vaccination and SARS-CoV-2 variants. Clones were read by immunoSEQ multiplex PCR, and TCRdb kept only the in-frame ones, dropping some. In the table there are roughly 500,000 clones, around nine tenths of which are singletons. The treatment denotes: about 20 received Ad26.COV2.S at low or high dose, single or two shots; a few received placebo; per-sample allocation not given. On day 63 after the first injection, vaccine and placebo recipients gave samples. This sample comprised peripheral blood, obtained in a trial of Ad26.COV2.S vaccine versus placebo. These receptor sequences come from a person between 18 and 65 years old who received the Ad26.COV2.S COVID-19 vaccine or a placebo.

V is TRBV30 and J is TRBJ2-3, with 15 bases lining up with TRBD2. CDR1 and CDR2 from the germline V gene are GTSNPN and SVGIG (reference sequence). Trimming took 0 bases from V and 2 from J; bases not matched to a gene: 12. The CDR3 extends over 20 amino acids. CDR3 nucleotides: TGTGCCTGGAGTGTCCGGGGACTAGCGGGAGGCGTAGGGGCCACAGATACGCAGTATTTT. It encodes CAWSVRGLAGGVGATDTQYF.

The chain employs TRBV3-1 (or the pseudogene TRBV3-2) and TRBJ1-2; the match to TRBD1 covers 8 bases. Germline V gene data show CDR1 as LGHDT and CDR2 as YNNKEL (reference sequence). V dropped 0 bases and J dropped 4; count of bases not matched to a gene: 1. The CDR3 sequence is 14 residues long. The DNA of the CDR3 is TGTGCCAGCAGCCAAGAGACAGGGGTCTATGGCTACACCTTC. Its translation is CASSQETGVYGYTF.

The V gene is TRBV10-3, the J gene TRBJ2-5, with D unclear. This CDR3 is built from 13 residues. Germline V gene data show CDR1 as ENHRY and CDR2 as SYGVKD. V gave up 4 bases and J gave up 5 bases, with 11 bases separating them. CDR3 in amino acids: CAISASRLETQYF. CDR3 bases: TGTGCCATCAGTGCCTCTAGGTTGGAGACCCAGTACTTC.

This clone has more than one count but fewer than ten. This sequence joins TRBV6-5 and TRBJ2-7, with 7 bases that match TRBD2. Germline CDR1 MNHEY, CDR2 SVGAGI. The V and J ends lost 7 bases and 2 bases, in that order; junction bases with no gene match: 11. CDR3 length: 15 residues. This chain's CDR3 is CASKRGPGGAYEQYF. The DNA for the CDR3 is TGTGCCAGCAAGAGAGGACCGGGAGGCGCCTACGAGCAGTACTTC.

The V call is TRBV6-6, the J call TRBJ1-1, with TRBD1 identical over 9 bases. Germline CDR1 MNHNY, CDR2 SVGAGI (reference sequence). The trim removed 5 bases at V and 4 bases at J, leaving 29 bases unmatched. This CDR3 has 22 residues. This CDR3 is CASSPTASRGATGGSGGTEAFF. CDR3 DNA: TGTGCCAGCAGTCCCACAGCCTCGAGAGGGGCGACAGGGGGGTCCGGAGGCACTGAAGCTTTCTTT.